One sample yielded the 4 T cell receptor beta chains listed below, sequenced in a study of tumor and adjacent non-tumor tissue in lung cancer. TCRbeta libraries were built with three rounds of nested PCR, modified from ARM-PCR. TCRdb re-called the multiplex PCR reads through MiXCR, storing one row per CDR3 protein. The sample lists some 80,000 distinct CDR3 sequences; 70% to 90% were seen once. This sample's RNA came from whole unsorted tissue. Distant lung tissue was collected more than 3 cm away from the tumor edge. The sample comprised distant non-tumor lung tissue. The receptors were gathered from a man aged 60-69 years with non-small cell lung cancer.

The rearrangement uses TRBV7-9 and TRBJ1-3, with D perhaps TRBD1 (5 bases). The germline V and J ends were trimmed by 7 bases and 2 bases, with 12 bases remaining between them. This CDR3 has 14 residues. The V gene's germline CDR1 is SEHNR and CDR2 FQNEAQ (reference sequence). This CDR3 is CASNSTEAGNTIYF. CDR3 in DNA: TGTGCCAGCAACTCGACAGAGGCTGGAAACACCATATATTTT.

In the case of this clonotype: At one end the junction does not follow the germline gene, possibly because of a read error. V gene TRBV6-5 combines with J gene TRBJ2-5; TRBD2 matches 7 bases. The germline V gene has CDR1 MNHEY and CDR2 SVGAGI. CDR3 length: 14 residues. This chain's CDR3 is CPSIDTRTAGAQYF. The DNA for the CDR3 is TGTCCCAGCATTGATACCAGGACCGCGGGGGCCCAGTACTTC.

In the case of this clonotype: The germline gene is not matched at one end of the junction; a read error may be the cause. V gene TRBV12-3 or TRBV12-4 combines with J gene TRBJ1-3; D gene ambiguous. The CDR3 has 20 residues. The CDR3 region is CATSHVRYRIANVSGSTIYF. DNA of the CDR3: TGTGCCACCAGCCACGTGAGATATAGGATAGCGAATGTTTCTGGAAGCACCATATATTTT.

Comment on this clonotype: Its ends do not fully match the called genes, so a read error is possible. V is TRBV4-2 and J is TRBJ2-1, with D uncertain. The germline gives CDR1 LGHNA, CDR2 YNFKEQ. There are 13 residues in the CDR3. This chain's CDR3 is CASSHEMVCEQFF. CDR3 nucleotides: TGTGCCAGCAGCCATGAAATGGTTTGTGAGCAATTCTTC.